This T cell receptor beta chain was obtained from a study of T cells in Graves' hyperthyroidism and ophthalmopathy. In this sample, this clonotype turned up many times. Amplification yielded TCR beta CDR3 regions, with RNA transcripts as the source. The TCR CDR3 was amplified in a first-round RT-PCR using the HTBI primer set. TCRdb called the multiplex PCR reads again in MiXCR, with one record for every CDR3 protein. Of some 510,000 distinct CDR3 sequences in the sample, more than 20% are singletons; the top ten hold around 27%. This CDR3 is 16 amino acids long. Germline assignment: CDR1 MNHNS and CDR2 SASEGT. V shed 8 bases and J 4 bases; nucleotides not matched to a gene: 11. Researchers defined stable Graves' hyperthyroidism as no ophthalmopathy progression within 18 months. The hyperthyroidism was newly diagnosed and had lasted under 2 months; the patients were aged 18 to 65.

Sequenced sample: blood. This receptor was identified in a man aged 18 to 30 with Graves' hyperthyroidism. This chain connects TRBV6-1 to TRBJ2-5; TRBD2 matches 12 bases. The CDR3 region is CASGEGLAGPLETQYF. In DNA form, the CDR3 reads TGTGCCAGCGGGGAAGGACTAGCGGGGCCCCTAGAGACCCAGTACTTC.